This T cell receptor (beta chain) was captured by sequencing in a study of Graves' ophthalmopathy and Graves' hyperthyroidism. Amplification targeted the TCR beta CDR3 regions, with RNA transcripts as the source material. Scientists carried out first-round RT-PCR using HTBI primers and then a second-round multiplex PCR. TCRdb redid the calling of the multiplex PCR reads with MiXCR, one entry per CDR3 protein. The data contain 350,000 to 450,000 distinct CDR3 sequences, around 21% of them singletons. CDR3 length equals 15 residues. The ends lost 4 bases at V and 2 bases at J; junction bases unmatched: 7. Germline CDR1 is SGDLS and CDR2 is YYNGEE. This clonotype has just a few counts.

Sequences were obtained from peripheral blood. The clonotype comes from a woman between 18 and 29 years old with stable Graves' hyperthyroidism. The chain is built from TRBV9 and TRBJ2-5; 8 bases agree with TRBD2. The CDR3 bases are TGTGCCAGCAGCATGAGCGGGAGTGGACAAGAGACCCAGTACTTC. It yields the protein CASSMSGSGQETQYF.